This T cell receptor (beta chain) was captured by sequencing in a study of early T cells in non-severe SARS-CoV-2 infection. Study context: Sequencing targeted bulk RNA from unsorted whole blood, leaving chains unpaired.

Separate cDNA molecules each had unique molecular identifiers attached to them. MiXCR, applied by TCRdb to the 5' RACE reads, yields one record per CDR3 protein. This sample has almost 85,000 distinct CDR3 sequences, with around 10% found just once. The sequence was collected from an adult who was a healthcare worker with PCR-confirmed SARS-CoV-2 infection or an uninfected control (not recorded which). The sequenced material came from whole blood.

The CDR3 coding sequence is TGTGCCAGTAGTATAGTCAGCAGAGCGGAGACGAACACCGGGGAGCTGTTTTTT. Its translation: CASSIVSRAETNTGELFF. The rearrangement links TRBV19 to TRBJ2-2; maybe TRBD2 (5 bases). In germline, CDR1 is LNHDA, CDR2 SQIVND (reference sequence). The CDR3 sequence is 18 residues long. The V end lost 1 base, the J end lost 0 bases, and 15 bases lay between the germline ends. The variable domain in full, with the rest retrieved from reference TRBV19 and TRBJ2-2, is DGGITQSPKYLFRKEGQNVTLSCEQNLNHDAMYWYRQDPGQGLRLIYYSQIVNDFQKGDIAEGYSVSREKKESFPLTVTSAQKNPTAFYLCASSIVSRAETNTGELFFGEGSRLTVL.